These T cell receptor beta chains were read from a single sample in a study of Ad26.COV2.S vaccination and SARS-CoV-2 variants. The assay was immunoSEQ multiplex PCR, and TCRdb's table has in-frame clones only and misses some. Of around 320,000 clones listed, around 86% are singletons. The sequenced sample was peripheral blood, obtained in a trial of Ad26.COV2.S vaccine versus placebo. The receptor set was obtained from a person between 18 and 60 years old who received the Ad26.COV2.S COVID-19 vaccine or a placebo. Each CDR3 is given with its conserved first and last residue. The D gene is left open where the match is weak.

CDR3 DNA: TGTGCCAGCAGTTTCGGCGACGGTGAAGCTTTCTTT
CDR3 protein: CASSFGDGEAFF
V gene: TRBV12-3/TRBV12-4
J gene: TRBJ1-1
D gene: -

CDR3 DNA: TGTGCCTCCACGGAGGGGAGTGGGCCCTATGGCTACACCTTC
CDR3 protein: CASTEGSGPYGYTF
V gene: TRBV6-5
J gene: TRBJ1-2
D gene: -

CDR3 DNA: TGTGCCAGTAGTATAGATGGGGGGGGCCGAGAAGCTTTCTTT
CDR3 protein: CASSIDGGGREAFF
V gene: TRBV19
J gene: TRBJ1-1
D gene: -

CDR3 DNA: TGCAGTGCTAGTCCGGGACAGGGAAGAGAAAAACTGTTTTTT
CDR3 protein: CSASPGQGREKLFF
V gene: TRBV20-1
J gene: TRBJ1-4
D gene: TRBD1

CDR3 DNA: TGTGCCAGGGGGGGCCGGGGCTACGAGCAGTACTTC
CDR3 protein: CARGGRGYEQYF
V gene: TRBV11-2
J gene: TRBJ2-7
D gene: -

CDR3 DNA: TGTGCCATCAGTGAGTCGACGGTCGCGAACACCGGGGAGCTGTTTTTT
CDR3 protein: CAISESTVANTGELFF
V gene: TRBV10-3
J gene: TRBJ2-2
D gene: -

CDR3 DNA: TGCGCCAGCAGCCAAGATTTGGCTAGCGGGGTTCCAGATACGCAGTATTTT
CDR3 protein: CASSQDLASGVPDTQYF
V gene: TRBV4-1
J gene: TRBJ2-3
D gene: TRBD2

CDR3 DNA: TGTGCCTGGAGCGCCAGTCTTAGCGGGATTCAACTGAGGACAGAGACCCAGTACTTC
CDR3 protein: CAWSASLSGIQLRTETQYF
V gene: TRBV30
J gene: TRBJ2-5
D gene: TRBD2

CDR3 DNA: TGTGCCAGCAGCTGGAGGACGGCGGGGCTCAAGAGACCCCAGTACTTC
CDR3 protein: CASSWRTAGLKRPQYF
V gene: TRBV5-6
J gene: TRBJ2-5
D gene: -

CDR3 DNA: TGTGCCAGCAGCTTGGCGGTTAGCGGGGGGGCGGGCACAGATACGCAGTATTTT
CDR3 protein: CASSLAVSGGAGTDTQYF
V gene: TRBV5-4
J gene: TRBJ2-3
D gene: TRBD2

CDR3 DNA: TGTGCCAGTAGTATGGGACCGACGGGCTCTCAGCCCCAGCATTTT
CDR3 protein: CASSMGPTGSQPQHF
V gene: TRBV19
J gene: TRBJ1-5
D gene: -

CDR3 DNA: TGTGCCAGCAGCCCCCGGGCCCTCCCCGATGAGCAGTTCTTC
CDR3 protein: CASSPRALPDEQFF
V gene: TRBV14
J gene: TRBJ2-1
D gene: -

CDR3 DNA: TGTGCCAGCAGCTTCTCGGGGGGCACAGATACGCAGTATTTT
CDR3 protein: CASSFSGGTDTQYF
V gene: TRBV11-2
J gene: TRBJ2-3
D gene: -

CDR3 DNA: TGTGCCAGCAGCAGCGGGGGGGCAAACACCGGGGAGCTGTTTTTT
CDR3 protein: CASSSGGANTGELFF
V gene: TRBV6-5
J gene: TRBJ2-2
D gene: TRBD2

CDR3 DNA: TGTGCCAGCAGTTACCCGAGCGGGGGCCTCTCCTACGAGCAGTACTTC
CDR3 protein: CASSYPSGGLSYEQYF
V gene: TRBV6-2/TRBV6-3
J gene: TRBJ2-7
D gene: TRBD2

CDR3 DNA: TGTGCCATCAGTGACTCTACGGGACAGGGTCCGTCTCAGACCCAGTACTTC
CDR3 protein: CAISDSTGQGPSQTQYF
V gene: TRBV10-3
J gene: TRBJ2-5
D gene: TRBD1

CDR3 DNA: TGTGCCAGCAGCCAAGATCCCGGCAGGGCGATCACTGAAGCTTTCTTT
CDR3 protein: CASSQDPGRAITEAFF
V gene: TRBV4-2
J gene: TRBJ1-1
D gene: -

CDR3 DNA: TGTGCCAGCAGCTTGCTTTGGAGCGGGAGCGAGACCCAGTACTTC
CDR3 protein: CASSLLWSGSETQYF
V gene: TRBV5-4
J gene: TRBJ2-5
D gene: TRBD2

CDR3 DNA: TGCGCCAGCAGCTCGCGGACAGGGCCAGAGACCCAGTACTTC
CDR3 protein: CASSSRTGPETQYF
V gene: TRBV5-1
J gene: TRBJ2-5
D gene: TRBD1

CDR3 DNA: TGTGCCAGCCGCCACCTGGGGGGGGAGCTGTTTTTT
CDR3 protein: CASRHLGGELFF
V gene: TRBV6-2/TRBV6-3
J gene: TRBJ2-2
D gene: -

CDR3 DNA: TGTGCCAGCAGCTTAATCGGGACACCGAACTCTGGGGCCAACGTCCTGACTTTC
CDR3 protein: CASSLIGTPNSGANVLTF
V gene: TRBV7-3
J gene: TRBJ2-6
D gene: -

CDR3 DNA: TGTGCCAGCAGTGAGGGACAGTACAACACTGAAGCTTTCTTT
CDR3 protein: CASSEGQYNTEAFF
V gene: TRBV25-1
J gene: TRBJ1-1
D gene: TRBD1

CDR3 DNA: TGTGCCATCGCCCTTACAGCCTCTCCGCGAGGGGCCAACGTCCTGACTTTC
CDR3 protein: CAIALTASPRGANVLTF
V gene: TRBV10-3
J gene: TRBJ2-6
D gene: -

CDR3 DNA: TGTGCCAGCACCGAAGGGAGCACCGAGCAGTACTTC
CDR3 protein: CASTEGSTEQYF
V gene: TRBV2
J gene: TRBJ2-7
D gene: -

CDR3 DNA: TGTGCCAGCAATGAGGACACTGAAGCTTTCTTT
CDR3 protein: CASNEDTEAFF
V gene: TRBV2
J gene: TRBJ1-1
D gene: -